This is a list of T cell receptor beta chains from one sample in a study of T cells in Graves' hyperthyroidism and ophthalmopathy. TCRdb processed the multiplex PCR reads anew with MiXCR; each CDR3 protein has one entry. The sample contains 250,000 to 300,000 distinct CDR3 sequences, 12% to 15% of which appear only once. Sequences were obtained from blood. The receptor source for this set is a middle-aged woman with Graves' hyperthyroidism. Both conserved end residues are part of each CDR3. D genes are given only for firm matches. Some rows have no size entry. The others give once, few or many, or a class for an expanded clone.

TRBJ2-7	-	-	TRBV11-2	CASSWPRDSRAYEQYF	TGTGCCAGCAGCTGGCCGCGGGACTCACGAGCCTACGAGCAGTACTTC
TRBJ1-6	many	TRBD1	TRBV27	CASSQTTGPYSPLHF	TGTGCCAGCAGCCAAACGACAGGGCCGTATTCACCCCTCCACTTT
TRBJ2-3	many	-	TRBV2	CASSASSRTDTQYF	TGTGCCAGCAGTGCCTCCTCACGCACAGATACGCAGTATTTT
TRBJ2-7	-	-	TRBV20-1	CSARDHRQFYEQYF	TGCAGTGCTAGAGATCATCGGCAGTTTTACGAGCAGTACTTC
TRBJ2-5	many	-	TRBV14	CASSQVRDYQETQYF	TGTGCCAGCAGCCAAGTCCGGGACTACCAAGAGACCCAGTACTTC
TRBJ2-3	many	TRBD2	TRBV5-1	CASSRSSGRAVDTQYF	TGCGCCAGCAGCCGTTCTAGCGGGAGGGCGGTAGATACGCAGTATTTT
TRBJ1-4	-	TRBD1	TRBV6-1	CASSRQGPWVLFF	TGTGCCAGCAGTCGACAGGGACCCTGGGTACTGTTTTTT
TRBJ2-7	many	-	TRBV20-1	CSARVPGSSYEQYF	TGCAGTGCTAGAGTACCGGGTTCTTCCTACGAGCAGTACTTC
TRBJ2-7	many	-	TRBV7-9	CASSSARYEQYF	TGTGCCAGCAGCTCGGCTAGGTACGAGCAGTACTTC
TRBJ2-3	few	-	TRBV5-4	CASSDRDTTDTQYF	TGTGCCAGCAGCGACCGGGACACCACAGATACGCAGTATTTT
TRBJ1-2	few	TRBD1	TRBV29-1	CSTGTGADYGYTF	TGCAGCACCGGGACAGGGGCCGACTATGGCTACACCTTC
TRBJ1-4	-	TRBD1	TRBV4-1	CASSLLSGQGREKLFF	TGCGCCAGCAGCCTCCTTTCCGGACAGGGCCGTGAAAAACTGTTTTTT
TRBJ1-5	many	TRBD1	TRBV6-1	CASSSTGGGQPQHF	TGTGCCAGCAGTTCGACAGGGGGTGGTCAGCCCCAGCATTTT
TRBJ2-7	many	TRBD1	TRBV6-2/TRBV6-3	CASSYHRDRGREYEQYF	TGTGCCAGCAGTTACCACCGGGACAGGGGGCGAGAATACGAGCAGTACTTC
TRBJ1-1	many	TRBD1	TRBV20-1	CSARVRGNTEAFF	TGCAGTGCTAGGGTCAGGGGGAATACTGAAGCTTTCTTT
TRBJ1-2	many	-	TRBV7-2	CASSRSQAYGYTF	TGTGCCAGCAGCCGTTCACAGGCCTATGGCTACACCTTC
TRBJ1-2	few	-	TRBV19	CASRPLGGDYGYTF	TGTGCCAGTAGGCCCCTGGGGGGCGATTATGGCTACACCTTC
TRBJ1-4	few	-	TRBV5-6	CASSVLSGTYSKEEKLFF	TGTGCCAGCAGCGTACTATCCGGGACATACTCTAAGGAAGAAAAACTGTTTTTT
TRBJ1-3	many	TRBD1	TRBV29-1	CSVGGQGGSIYF	TGCAGCGTTGGGGGACAGGGAGGGAGCATATATTTT
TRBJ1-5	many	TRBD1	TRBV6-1	CASSKGTGSGNQPQHF	TGTGCCAGCAGTAAGGGGACAGGGTCGGGCAATCAGCCCCAGCATTTT
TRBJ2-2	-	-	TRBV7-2	CASTRWTANTGELFF	TGTGCCAGCACCAGGTGGACGGCGAACACCGGGGAGCTGTTTTTT
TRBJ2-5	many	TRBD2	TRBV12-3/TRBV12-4	CASSSPGLAGGRETQYF	TGTGCCAGCAGTTCTCCGGGACTAGCGGGAGGGAGGGAGACCCAGTACTTC
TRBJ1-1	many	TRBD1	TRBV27	CASRGTGNRVMNTEAFF	TGTGCCAGCAGGGGGACAGGGAATCGAGTCATGAACACTGAAGCTTTCTTT
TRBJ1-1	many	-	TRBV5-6	CASSLMDVNTEAFF	TGTGCCAGCAGCCTTATGGATGTGAACACTGAAGCTTTCTTT
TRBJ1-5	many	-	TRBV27	CASSSYTDQPQHF	TGTGCCAGCAGTTCTTACACCGATCAGCCCCAGCATTTT